This T cell receptor beta chain was sequenced during a study of siplizumab effects on memory and regulatory T cells. Data came from immunoSEQ multiplex PCR; TCRdb stores just in-frame clones and leaves some out. The sample comprises about 82,000 clones, approximately 90% of which are singletons, and about 1.4% rests with the top ten. Germline V lookup: CDR1 LGHNA, CDR2 YSLEER. The CDR3 runs 12 residues. The V end was cut by 5 bases, the J end by 2 bases, with 3 bases between. This clone was found a few times. Sequencing used Tregs sorted from blood. The clonotype comes from a human donor in good health. The chain joins TRBV4-3 to TRBJ2-2; D remains ambiguous. CDR3 sequence: CASSGNTGELFF. CDR3 nucleotides: TGCGCCAGCAGCGGTAACACCGGGGAGCTGTTTTTT.